The clone carrying this T cell receptor (beta chain) was seen ten or more times. This sample is drawn from a study of T-cell memory formation after mild COVID-19. In germline, CDR1 is MGHRA, CDR2 YSYEKL. The CDR3 runs to 16 residues. Trimming pared 0 bases from V and 0 bases from J, leaving 10 bases between. TCRdb ran MiXCR on the 5' RACE reads and lists one entry per CDR3 protein. This sample carries a few hundred thousand distinct CDR3 sequences, approximately 19% of them seen once, and the ten largest clones take approximately 22%. The receptor comes from a man in his late teens or twenties who had mild COVID-19 (a few samples of this study predate the infection). Cell type and time point are not known. The rearrangement uses TRBV4-1 and TRBJ2-3; D gene unclear. The sequenced sample was PBMCs or a T cell subset sorted from them (not recorded which). Written as DNA, the CDR3 is TGCGCCAGCAGCCAAGAAGCTTCTCCCAGCACAGATACGCAGTATTTT. This codes for CASSQEASPSTDTQYF.